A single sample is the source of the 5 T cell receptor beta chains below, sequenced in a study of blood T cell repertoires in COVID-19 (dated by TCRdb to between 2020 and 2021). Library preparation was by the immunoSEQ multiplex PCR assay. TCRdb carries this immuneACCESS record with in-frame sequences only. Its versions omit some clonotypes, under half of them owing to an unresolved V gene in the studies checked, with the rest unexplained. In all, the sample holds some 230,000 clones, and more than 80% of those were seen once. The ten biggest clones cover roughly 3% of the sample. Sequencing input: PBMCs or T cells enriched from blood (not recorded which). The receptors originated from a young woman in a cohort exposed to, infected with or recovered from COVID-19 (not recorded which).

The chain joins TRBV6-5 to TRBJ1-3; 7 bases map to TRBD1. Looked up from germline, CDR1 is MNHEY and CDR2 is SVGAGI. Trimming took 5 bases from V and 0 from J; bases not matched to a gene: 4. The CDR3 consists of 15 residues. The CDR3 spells CASSLQGDSGNTIYF. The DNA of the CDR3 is TGTGCCAGCAGTCTTCAGGGGGACTCTGGAAACACCATATATTTT.

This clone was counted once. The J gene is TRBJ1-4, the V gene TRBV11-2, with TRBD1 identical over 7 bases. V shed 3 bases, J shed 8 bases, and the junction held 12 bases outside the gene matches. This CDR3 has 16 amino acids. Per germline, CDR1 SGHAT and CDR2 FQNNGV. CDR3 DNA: TGTGCCAGCAGCTTTTTGTTCGGGGAAGGGGGCGAAAAACTGTTTTTT. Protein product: CASSFLFGEGGEKLFF.

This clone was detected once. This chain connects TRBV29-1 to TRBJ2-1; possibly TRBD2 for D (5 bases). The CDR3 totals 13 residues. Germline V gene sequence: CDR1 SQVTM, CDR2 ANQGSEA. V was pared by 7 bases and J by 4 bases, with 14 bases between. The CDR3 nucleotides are TGCAGCGGATCGACTACGACTTACAATGAGCAGTTCTTC. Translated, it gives CSGSTTTYNEQFF.

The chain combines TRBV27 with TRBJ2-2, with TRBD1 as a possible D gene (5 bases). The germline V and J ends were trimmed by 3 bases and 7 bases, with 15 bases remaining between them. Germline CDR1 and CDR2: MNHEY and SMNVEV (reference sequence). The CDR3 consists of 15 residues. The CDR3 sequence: CASSFSPPQGGELFF. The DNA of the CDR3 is TGTGCCAGCAGTTTCTCTCCACCGCAGGGCGGGGAGCTGTTTTTT.

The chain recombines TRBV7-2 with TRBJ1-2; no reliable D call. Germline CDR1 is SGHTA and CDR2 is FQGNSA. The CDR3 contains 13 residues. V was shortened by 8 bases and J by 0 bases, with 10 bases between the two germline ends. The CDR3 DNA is TGTGCCAGCCGACTACCTCCTAACTATGGCTACACCTTC. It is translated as CASRLPPNYGYTF.